Listed below are T cell receptor beta chains from one sample, sequenced in a study of shared clonotypes between healthy human individuals. Generated by immunoSEQ multiplex PCR, the TCRdb table keeps only in-frame clones and is missing some. This table holds roughly 2 million clones, 90% to 95% found once. Input material: naive CD4+ T cells sorted from blood. These receptors originate from a man between 18 and 29 years old in good health. CDR3s include the opening cysteine and the closing phenylalanine or tryptophan. D genes are given only for firm matches. The size entry is marked missing in some rows and otherwise reads once, few, many or a size class.

j_call clone_size v_call d_call cdr3_aa cdr3_nt
TRBJ1-1 - TRBV2 - CASGGRGSPNTEAFF TGTGCCAGCGGGGGCAGGGGATCCCCGAACACTGAAGCTTTCTTT
TRBJ2-1 - TRBV6-5 - CASSNNDEQFF TGTGCCAGCAGTAACAATGATGAGCAGTTCTTC
TRBJ2-7 - TRBV18 - CASSPGAEGLNEQYF TGTGCCAGCTCACCAGGGGCAGAAGGGCTGAACGAGCAGTACTTC
TRBJ1-3 once TRBV6-1 - CASSSFLSGNTIYF TGTGCCAGCAGCTCCTTTCTCTCTGGAAACACCATATATTTT
TRBJ2-7 - TRBV29-1 - CSVIGIYYEQYF TGCAGCGTAATCGGGATTTACTACGAGCAGTACTTC
TRBJ1-2 once TRBV15 - CATSRDKGPYGYTF TGTGCCACCAGCAGAGATAAGGGCCCCTATGGCTACACCTTC
TRBJ2-7 - TRBV19 TRBD2 CASRNSGGSSYEQYF TGTGCCAGTAGAAATAGCGGGGGGTCCTCCTACGAGCAGTACTTC
TRBJ1-3 - TRBV4-1 TRBD1 CASSQPPSTGTYTIYF TGCGCCAGCAGCCAGCCCCCCTCGACAGGGACATACACCATATATTTT
TRBJ1-3 - TRBV30 - CAWSPEWGPGNTIYF TGTGCCTGGAGCCCCGAGTGGGGGCCTGGAAACACCATATATTTT
TRBJ1-2 - TRBV28 - CASSRDGPKIYGYTF TGTGCCAGCAGTCGGGACGGTCCTAAGATCTATGGCTACACCTTC
TRBJ1-5 - TRBV28 - CASSLRGRLVNQPQHF TGTGCCAGCAGTTTACGGGGGCGCTTGGTCAATCAGCCCCAGCATTTT
TRBJ1-6 - TRBV19 TRBD1 CASSVRLQLLGTENSPLHF TGTGCCAGCAGCGTACGGTTACAACTTCTCGGGACAGAGAATTCACCCCTCCACTTT
TRBJ2-5 - TRBV12-5 - CASGGSLGVIAETQYF TGTGCTAGTGGTGGCTCGCTCGGAGTAATAGCGGAGACCCAGTACTTC
TRBJ1-2 - TRBV10-3 - CAISVQGGAGYTF TGTGCCATCAGTGTACAGGGAGGCGCTGGCTACACCTTC
TRBJ2-5 - TRBV5-6 - CASSLVLQETQYF TGTGCCAGCAGCTTGGTACTGCAAGAGACCCAGTACTTC
TRBJ1-2 - TRBV5-1 TRBD1 CASSSRPFDRVDYGYTF TGCGCCAGCAGCTCACGGCCTTTTGACAGGGTGGACTATGGCTACACCTTC
TRBJ2-1 - TRBV4-1 - CASSREGDSYNEQFF TGCGCCAGCAGCAGGGAGGGGGATTCCTACAATGAGCAGTTCTTC
TRBJ2-7 - TRBV7-2 TRBD1 CASSLGGTGSDEQYF TGTGCCAGCAGCTTAGGTGGGACAGGGAGCGACGAGCAGTACTTC
TRBJ2-7 - TRBV5-4 - CASSLVGGNYEQYF TGTGCCAGCAGCTTGGTGGGCGGGAACTACGAGCAGTACTTC
TRBJ2-5 - TRBV6-1 TRBD1 CASRTQGAETQYF TGTGCCAGCAGAACTCAGGGGGCAGAGACCCAGTACTTC
TRBJ1-2 once TRBV29-1 TRBD1 CSVEDLGTGKFGYTF TGCAGCGTTGAAGATCTAGGGACAGGGAAGTTTGGCTACACCTTC
TRBJ2-2 - TRBV7-9 - CASSLEGTIATGELFF TGTGCCAGCAGCTTAGAAGGTACAATCGCCACCGGGGAGCTGTTTTTT
TRBJ2-7 - TRBV11-2 - CASSEFSVGYEQYF TGTGCCAGCAGCGAGTTCTCGGTTGGTTACGAGCAGTACTTC
TRBJ1-4 - TRBV2 - CASSAASSNEKLFF TGTGCCAGCAGTGCGGCGTCAAGTAATGAAAAACTGTTTTTT
TRBJ2-3 - TRBV7-2 - CASSLESPPDTQYF TGTGCCAGCAGCTTAGAGAGTCCCCCAGATACGCAGTATTTT
TRBJ2-7 - TRBV19 TRBD1 CASSRTGSPYEQYF TGTGCCAGTAGTAGGACAGGGTCCCCCTACGAGCAGTACTTC
TRBJ1-1 - TRBV28 - CASSLSYGGLTEAFF TGTGCCAGCAGTTTATCATACGGGGGGTTGACTGAAGCTTTCTTT
TRBJ1-1 once TRBV25-1 TRBD1 CASRAQGARVNTEAFF TGTGCCAGCAGAGCCCAGGGGGCCAGGGTGAACACTGAAGCTTTCTTT
TRBJ1-3 - TRBV5-6 - CASSSQGNTIYF TGTGCCAGCAGTTCTCAGGGGAACACCATATATTTT
TRBJ2-7 once TRBV30 - CAWSVGGYEQYF TGTGCCTGGAGTGTGGGAGGCTACGAGCAGTACTTC
TRBJ1-5 - TRBV28 TRBD1 CASSPRTGANQPQHF TGTGCCAGCAGTCCTAGAACAGGGGCCAATCAGCCCCAGCATTTT
TRBJ1-2 - TRBV6-6 - CASTFYRGDPVYGYTF TGTGCCAGCACCTTCTACCGGGGGGACCCCGTCTATGGCTACACCTTC
TRBJ1-5 - TRBV2 - CASSERALQGDQPQHF TGTGCCAGCAGTGAACGGGCTTTACAAGGGGATCAGCCCCAGCATTTT
TRBJ2-7 - TRBV29-1 TRBD2 CSVRLAGLLYEQYF TGCAGCGTTAGACTAGCGGGTCTTCTCTACGAGCAGTACTTC